The 2 T cell receptor beta chains below were found in one sample sequenced in a study of Graves' ophthalmopathy and Graves' hyperthyroidism. Amplified material comprised TCR beta CDR3 regions derived from RNA transcripts. First-round RT-PCR relied on HTBI primers, and a second-round multiplex PCR came next. MiXCR, run by TCRdb on the multiplex PCR reads, gives a single entry per CDR3 protein. Here the sample spans approximately 330,000 distinct CDR3 sequences, 15% to 20% being singletons. The sample taken for sequencing was peripheral blood. Receptors were obtained from an adult man with Graves' ophthalmopathy.

This clonotype was observed many times. The chain uses TRBV18 and TRBJ2-5, with TRBD2 identical over 9 bases. Germline CDR1 is KGHSH and CDR2 is LQKENI. The V segment lost 2 bases and the J segment 5 bases; nucleotides outside the gene matches: 9. This CDR3 spans 16 amino acids. The CDR3 nucleotides are TGTGCCAGCTCACCAGCCCGCGGGAGGGCCGAGGAGACCCAGTACTTC. This sequence encodes CASSPARGRAEETQYF.

This clonotype was picked up many times. V usage is TRBV20-1 and J usage is TRBJ2-2, with unresolved D. Trimming took off 3 bases at V and 4 bases at J, with 6 bases between the two ends. The CDR3 sequence is 12 residues long. Germline V gene data show CDR1 as DFQATT and CDR2 as SNEGSKA (reference sequence). The DNA for the CDR3 is TGCAGTGCTAGTGGCGGCACCGGGGAGCTGTTTTTT. This translates into CSASGGTGELFF.